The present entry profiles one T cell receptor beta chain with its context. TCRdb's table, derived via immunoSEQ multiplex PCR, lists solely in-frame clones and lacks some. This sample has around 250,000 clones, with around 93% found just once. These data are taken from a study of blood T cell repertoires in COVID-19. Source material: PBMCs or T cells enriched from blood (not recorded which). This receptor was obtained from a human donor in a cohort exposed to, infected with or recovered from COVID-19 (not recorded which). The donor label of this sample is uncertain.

CDR3 DNA sequence: TGTGCCAGCAGTGTACAGTATCGACCCCAGCATTTT. It yields the protein CASSVQYRPQHF. The V gene is TRBV2, the J gene TRBJ1-5; D gene ambiguous. V lost 4 bases, J lost 10 bases, and 11 bases lay in between. Germline CDR1 is SNHLY and CDR2 is FYNNEI. The CDR3 is 12 amino acids.